This is a list of T cell receptor beta chains from one sample in a study of cytomegalovirus exposure and HLA in healthy donors. Clones were sequenced by immunoSEQ multiplex PCR, and TCRdb holds only the in-frame ones, with some missing. This sample has 57,000 or so clones; 70% to 80% occur once, and the top ten carry roughly 51%. The specimen was PBMCs. All receptors derive from a man aged 50 to 60 in good health and CMV-seropositive. CDR3s include the opening cysteine and the closing phenylalanine or tryptophan. D genes are given only for firm matches.

V	D	J	CDR3
TRBV6-1	TRBD1	TRBJ1-5	CASGRGQEQPQHF
TRBV28	TRBD2	TRBJ2-3	CASSFSPGLGSLVDTQYF
TRBV23-1	TRBD2	TRBJ2-2	CASTVGTSGENTGELFF
TRBV13	TRBD1	NA	CASSSLGQGGVEQYF
TRBV5-6	NA	TRBJ2-7	CASSLFDRNYEQYF
TRBV6-5	TRBD1	TRBJ1-6	CASSPDREKSPLHF
TRBV2	TRBD1	TRBJ1-1	CASSQGVGTEAFF
TRBV6-4	NA	TRBJ1-2	CASSSFRGGGYTF
TRBV4-3	TRBD2	TRBJ2-2	CASSSQAGGRSGELFF
TRBV28	NA	TRBJ2-3	CASSPVTSTDTQYF
TRBV19	NA	TRBJ1-4	CASSIGRRGNEKLFF
TRBV5-1	TRBD1	TRBJ2-5	CASREQGAIGQETQYF
TRBV9	TRBD1	TRBJ2-2	CASSVGTGSSGELFF
TRBV14	NA	TRBJ2-7	CASSHTRVGEQYF
TRBV7-9	TRBD1	TRBJ2-7	CASSKPGQGPGEQYF
TRBV21-1	NA	TRBJ1-1	CASTTGQPHNTEAFF
TRBV11-3	TRBD2	TRBJ2-7	CASSLAGSGTNNEQYF
TRBV6-6	TRBD1	TRBJ2-1	CASSYSTGIGVNEQFF
TRBV28	TRBD1	TRBJ1-2	CASSQGAIYGYTF
TRBV15	NA	TRBJ2-3	CATSRDIADTQYF
TRBV29-1	TRBD1	TRBJ1-1	CSVDLQGVRYTEAFF
TRBV11-2	TRBD2	TRBJ2-7	CASSFSGNQYEQYF
TRBV5-6	TRBD2	TRBJ2-1	CASSHLSGAPYNEQFF
TRBV11-3	NA	TRBJ2-1	CASSLGGAYNEQFF
TRBV7-2	TRBD2	TRBJ2-3	CASSPGRGGTDTQYF
TRBV7-3	TRBD1	TRBJ2-7	CASSSQGSGYEQYF
TRBV7-3	NA	TRBJ2-6	CASSSGPSGANVLTF
TRBV29-1	TRBD2	TRBJ2-6	CRTSGRSGANVLTF
TRBV27	TRBD2	TRBJ2-1	CASSLYSLVSGTSYNEQFF
TRBV28	NA	TRBJ2-6	CASWESSGANVLTF
TRBV7-8	NA	TRBJ2-2	CASSLGGNTGELFF
TRBV18	TRBD1	TRBJ1-1	CASSLLDRRNTEAFF
TRBV6-5	TRBD1	TRBJ1-1	CASSPGQGEAFF
TRBV11-2	NA	TRBJ2-7	CASSLGSRSYEQYF
TRBV7-8	NA	TRBJ2-3	CASSFPRDGGADTQYF
TRBV7-9	NA	TRBJ1-3	CASSSRDKAGNTIYF
TRBV30	NA	TRBJ2-7	CAWTPRATGYEQYF
TRBV15	TRBD1	TRBJ1-2	CATNDRDAGYTF
TRBV2	TRBD2	TRBJ2-7	CASSARTSGSYEQYF
TRBV4-3	NA	TRBJ2-1	CASSHDTIVLISNEQFF
TRBV11-1	TRBD1	TRBJ2-6	CASSSRTGARSGANVLTF
TRBV14	NA	TRBJ2-4	CASSPRGYIQYF
TRBV7-2	NA	TRBJ2-1	CASSRRLGSSYNEQFF
TRBV28	TRBD2	TRBJ2-4	CASSVTSSGRRLAKNIQYF
TRBV6-1	TRBD1	TRBJ1-3	CASIQGSSGNTIYF
TRBV6-5	TRBD1	TRBJ2-3	CASSLSGTGAADTQYF
TRBV7-7	NA	TRBJ1-1	CASSRQANTEAFF
TRBV27	TRBD2	NA	CAISQGLAGARPTDEQYF
TRBV7-2	TRBD1	TRBJ1-1	CASSKLTGRSTEAFF
TRBV28	NA	TRBJ1-4	CASSPPKGMREKLFF
TRBV11-2	TRBD2	TRBJ2-7	CASSKGLAGYEQYF
TRBV30	NA	TRBJ1-3	CAWRSSHSGNTIYF
TRBV5-1	NA	TRBJ1-2	CASSLELRQDYGYTF
TRBV12-2	NA	TRBJ2-3	CASRLALISLAGFPDTQYF
TRBV20-1	NA	TRBJ1-2	CSAPAGYGYTF
TRBV21-1	NA	TRBJ2-5	CASSDRGEETQYF
TRBV27	TRBD2	TRBJ2-3	CASSGRARDTQYF
TRBV10-3	NA	TRBJ1-3	CAISAEGSGNTIYF